This T cell receptor beta chain was observed in a study of OX40 agonist ivuxolimab in advanced cancers. General study results and limits: Both blood CD4+ and CD8+ T cells showed clonal growth by week 6 at 0.1 to 3.0 mg/kg. Normalized T-cell clonal expansion was also low in a subset of nonresponders.

A note on this clone: The antigen remains unidentified.

Blood sampling took place at baseline, cycle 4 day 1, and cycle 7 day 1. Profiled with immunoSEQ multiplex PCR; TCRdb holds only in-frame clones, not every one. The repertoire holds fewer than 65,000 clones, with 80% to 90% as singletons. Germline-derived CDR1 and CDR2 are MGHRA and YSYEKL. The CDR3 spans 15 residues. With 6 bases clipped from V and 4 bases from J, the junction kept 8 bases outside the gene matches. The chain has TRBV4-1 and TRBJ2-2, with TRBD1 matching 7 bases. The source was CD4+ or CD8+ T cells sorted from blood, collected in a trial of the OX40 agonist ivuxolimab. This TCR came from an adult with an advanced solid tumor such as melanoma, head and neck, liver or kidney cancer. CDR3: CASSLEPGGTGELFF. The DNA of the CDR3 is TGCGCCAGCAGTCTCGAGCCAGGGGGCACCGGGGAGCTGTTTTTT.